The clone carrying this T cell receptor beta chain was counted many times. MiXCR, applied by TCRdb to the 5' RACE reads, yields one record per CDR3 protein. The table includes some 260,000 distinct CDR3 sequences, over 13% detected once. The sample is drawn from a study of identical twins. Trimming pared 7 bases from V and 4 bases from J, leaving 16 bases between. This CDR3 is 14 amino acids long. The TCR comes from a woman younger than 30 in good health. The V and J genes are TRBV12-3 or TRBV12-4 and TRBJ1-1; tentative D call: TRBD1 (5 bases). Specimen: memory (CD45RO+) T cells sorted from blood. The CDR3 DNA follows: TGTGCCAGCAATTCCCTCGTTGGGGGCACTGAAGCTTTCTTT. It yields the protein CASNSLVGGTEAFF.